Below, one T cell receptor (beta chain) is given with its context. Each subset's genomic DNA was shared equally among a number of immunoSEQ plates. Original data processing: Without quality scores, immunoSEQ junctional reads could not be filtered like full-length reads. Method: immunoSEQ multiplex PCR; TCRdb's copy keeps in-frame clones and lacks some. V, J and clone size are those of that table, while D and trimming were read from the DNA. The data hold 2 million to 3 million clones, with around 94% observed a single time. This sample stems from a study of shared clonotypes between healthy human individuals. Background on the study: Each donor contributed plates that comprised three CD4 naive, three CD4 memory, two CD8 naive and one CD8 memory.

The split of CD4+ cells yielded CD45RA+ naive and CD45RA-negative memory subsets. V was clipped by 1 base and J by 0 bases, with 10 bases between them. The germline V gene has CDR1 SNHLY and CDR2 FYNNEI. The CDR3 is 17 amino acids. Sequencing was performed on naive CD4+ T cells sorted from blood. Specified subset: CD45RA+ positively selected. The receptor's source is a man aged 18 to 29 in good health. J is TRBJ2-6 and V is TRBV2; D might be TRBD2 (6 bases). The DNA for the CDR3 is TGTGCCAGCAGTGAAGGGCAGGAGGGCTCTGGGGCCAACGTCCTGACTTTC. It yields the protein CASSEGQEGSGANVLTF. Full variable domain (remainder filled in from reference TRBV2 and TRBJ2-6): EPEVTQTPSHQVTQMGQEVILRCVPISNHLYFYWYRQILGQKVEFLVSFYNNEISEKSEIFDDQFSVERPDGSNFTLKIRSTKLEDSAMYFCASSEGQEGSGANVLTFGAGSRLTVL.